Listed below are T cell receptor beta chains from one sample, sequenced in a study of blood T cell repertoires in COVID-19. Clones were sequenced by immunoSEQ multiplex PCR, and TCRdb holds only the in-frame ones, with some missing. The profile shows under 30,000 clones, approximately 80% of them singletons. The sequencing sample was made of peripheral blood. Source of these receptors: a human donor in a cohort sampled during active COVID-19. CDR3s leave out the opening cysteine and the closing phenylalanine or tryptophan. The order of the fields is J gene, CDR3 length, V gene, CDR3 protein.

>TRBJ1-1|16|TRBV9
ASSPPRGGNGGNTEAF
>TRBJ2-7|13|TRBV30
AWSLTSVASYEQY
>TRBJ2-5|12|TRBV10-2
ASRYGTGQETQY
>TRBJ2-7|12|TRBV2
ASSELVSPYEQY
>TRBJ2-3|12|TRBV2
ASSGPDSADTQY
>TRBJ1-2|14|TRBV6-6
ASSSPGAAGGNGYT
>TRBJ2-7|12|TRBV12-5
ASAKDRPPYEQY
>TRBJ1-2|12|TRBV27
ASRGQRRLDGYT
>TRBJ2-6|15|TRBV4-3
ASSQEAGVSGANVLT
>TRBJ2-7|13|TRBV24-1
ATSVKPVYAYEQY
>TRBJ2-7|12|TRBV12-5
ASGLRTGYYEQY
>TRBJ2-2|14|TRBV18
ASSPQWRRNTGELF
>TRBJ2-5|15|TRBV5-1
ASSGTPGLPTPETQY
>TRBJ2-7|11|TRBV3-1/TRBV3-2
ASSGGGPVEQY
>TRBJ2-7|14|TRBV11-2
ASSELLAGGWNEQY
>TRBJ2-3|14|TRBV4-1
ASSQVDTPGTDTQY
>TRBJ1-1|13|TRBV7-2
ASTEPLDRAPEAF
>TRBJ2-1|14|TRBV18
ASSEDRESYYNEQF
>TRBJ1-6|12|TRBV7-9
ASSPTGSESPLH
>TRBJ2-1|16|TRBV3-1/TRBV3-2
ASSQDRTSGYSYNEQF
>TRBJ1-1|10|TRBV12-3/TRBV12-4
ASRREGSEAF
>TRBJ1-2|14|TRBV19
ASSGRDSSTPYGYT
>TRBJ2-3|10|TRBV7-9
ASRYSTDTQY
>TRBJ2-2|14|TRBV24-1
ATSDNGGAITGELF
>TRBJ1-1|13|TRBV4-3
ASSQEGAPNTEAF
>TRBJ1-5|16|TRBV25-1
ASSELKWASRSNQPQH
>TRBJ2-7|13|TRBV29-1
SAILSPGSPYEQY
>TRBJ2-1|13|TRBV5-5
ASSPGSGVGGEQF
>TRBJ2-4|16|TRBV18
ASSRPQGLAGASNIQY
>TRBJ1-5|12|TRBV6-5
ASSQQGFNQPQH
>TRBJ1-2|12|TRBV6-6
ASSEAGQGNGYT